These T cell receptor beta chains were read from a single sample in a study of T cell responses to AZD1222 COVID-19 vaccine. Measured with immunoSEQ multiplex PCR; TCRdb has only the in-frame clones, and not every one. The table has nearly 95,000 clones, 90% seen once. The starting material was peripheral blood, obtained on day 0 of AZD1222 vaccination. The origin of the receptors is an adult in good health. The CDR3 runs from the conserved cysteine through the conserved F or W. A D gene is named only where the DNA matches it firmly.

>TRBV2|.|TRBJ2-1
TGTGCCAGCAGTGAAGGTAGACACAATGAGCAGTTCTTC
CASSEGRHNEQFF
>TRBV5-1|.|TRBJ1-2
TGCGCCAGCACCCCCCAGACATCTAACTATGGCTACACCTTC
CASTPQTSNYGYTF
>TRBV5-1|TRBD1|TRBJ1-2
TGCGCCAGCAGCCCATGGACAGGGGACACCTATGGCTACACCTTC
CASSPWTGDTYGYTF
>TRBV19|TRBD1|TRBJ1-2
TGTGCCAGTAGCCTCGGGACAGGAAGCTATGGCTACACCTTC
CASSLGTGSYGYTF
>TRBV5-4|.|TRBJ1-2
TGTGCCAGCAGCTTGAATTCTGGCTACACCTTC
CASSLNSGYTF
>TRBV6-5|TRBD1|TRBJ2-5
TGTGCCAGCACCCCGACAGGGGGAGAAGAAGAGACCCAGTACTTC
CASTPTGGEEETQYF
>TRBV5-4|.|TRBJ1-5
TGTGCCAGCAGCGGCGGGTATCAGCCCCAGCATTTT
CASSGGYQPQHF
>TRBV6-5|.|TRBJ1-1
TGTGCCACCACGTACACTGAAGCTTTCTTT
CATTYTEAFF
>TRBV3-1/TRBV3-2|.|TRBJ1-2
TGTGCCAGCAGCCAAGGGAGCAGCCATGGCTACACCTTC
CASSQGSSHGYTF
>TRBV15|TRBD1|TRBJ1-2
TGTGCCACCAGCAGAAACAATCGGCCAGGGGGCCACGCTAACTATGGCTACACCTTC
CATSRNNRPGGHANYGYTF
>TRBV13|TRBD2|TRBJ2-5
TGTGCCAGCAGCCCCCGACTAGCGGGGGGGCAAGAGACCCAGTACTTC
CASSPRLAGGQETQYF